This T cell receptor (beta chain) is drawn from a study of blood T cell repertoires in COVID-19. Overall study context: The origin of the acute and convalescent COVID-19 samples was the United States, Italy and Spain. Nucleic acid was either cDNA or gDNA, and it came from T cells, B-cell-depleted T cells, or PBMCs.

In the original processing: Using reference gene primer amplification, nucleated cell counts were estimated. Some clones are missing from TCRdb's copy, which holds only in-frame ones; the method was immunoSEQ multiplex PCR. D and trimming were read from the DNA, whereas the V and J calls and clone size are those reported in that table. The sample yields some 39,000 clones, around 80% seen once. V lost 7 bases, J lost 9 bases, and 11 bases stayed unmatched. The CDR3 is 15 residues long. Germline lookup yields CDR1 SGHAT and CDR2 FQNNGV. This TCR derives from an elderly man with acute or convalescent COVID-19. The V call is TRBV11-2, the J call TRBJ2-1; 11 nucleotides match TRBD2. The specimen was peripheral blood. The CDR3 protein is CASTRERLAGIEQFF. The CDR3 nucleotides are TGTGCCAGCACCAGGGAGAGACTAGCGGGAATTGAGCAGTTCTTC.